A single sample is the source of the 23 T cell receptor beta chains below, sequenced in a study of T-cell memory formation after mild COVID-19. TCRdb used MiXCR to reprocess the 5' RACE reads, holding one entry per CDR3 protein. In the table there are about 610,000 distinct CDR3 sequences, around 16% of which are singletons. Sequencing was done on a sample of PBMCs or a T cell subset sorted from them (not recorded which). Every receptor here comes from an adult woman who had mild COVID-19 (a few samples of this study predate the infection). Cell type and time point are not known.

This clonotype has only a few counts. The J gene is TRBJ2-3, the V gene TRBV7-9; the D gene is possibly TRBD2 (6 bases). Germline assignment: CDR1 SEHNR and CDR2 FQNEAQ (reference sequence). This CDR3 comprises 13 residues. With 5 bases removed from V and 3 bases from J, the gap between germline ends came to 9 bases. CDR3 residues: CASSPGLTDTQYF. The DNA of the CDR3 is TGTGCCAGCAGCCCTGGACTAACAGATACGCAGTATTTT.

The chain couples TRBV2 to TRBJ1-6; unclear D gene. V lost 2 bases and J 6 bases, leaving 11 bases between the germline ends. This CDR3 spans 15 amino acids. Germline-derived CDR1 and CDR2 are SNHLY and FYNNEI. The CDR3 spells CASSERAGINSPLHF. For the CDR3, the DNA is TGTGCCAGCAGTGAAAGAGCGGGGATTAATTCACCCCTCCACTTT.

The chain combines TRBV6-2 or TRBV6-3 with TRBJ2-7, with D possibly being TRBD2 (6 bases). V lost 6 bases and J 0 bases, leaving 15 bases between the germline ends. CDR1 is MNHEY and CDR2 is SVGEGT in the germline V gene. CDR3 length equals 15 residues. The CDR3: CASSPRLANSYEQYF. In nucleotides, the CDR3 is TGTGCCAGCAGCCCGCGGCTAGCGAACTCCTACGAGCAGTACTTC.

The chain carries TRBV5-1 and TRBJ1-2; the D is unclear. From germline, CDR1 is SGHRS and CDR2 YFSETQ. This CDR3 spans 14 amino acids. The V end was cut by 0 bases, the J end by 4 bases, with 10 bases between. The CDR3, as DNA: TGCGCCAGCAGCTTGGCCGGGAGCCCCTATGGCTACACCTTC. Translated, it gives CASSLAGSPYGYTF. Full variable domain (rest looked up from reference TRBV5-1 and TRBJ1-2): KAGVTQTPRYLIKTRGQQVTLSCSPISGHRSVSWYQQTPGQGLQFLFEYFSETQRNKGNFPGRFSGRQFSNSRSEMNVSTLELGDSALYLCASSLAGSPYGYTFGSGTRLTVV.

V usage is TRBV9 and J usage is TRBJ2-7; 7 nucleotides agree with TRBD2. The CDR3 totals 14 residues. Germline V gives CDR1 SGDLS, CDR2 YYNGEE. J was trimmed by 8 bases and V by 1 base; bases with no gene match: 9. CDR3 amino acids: CASSVSGGSSKQYF. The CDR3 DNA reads TGTGCCAGCAGCGTATCAGGCGGGAGCTCCAAGCAGTACTTC.

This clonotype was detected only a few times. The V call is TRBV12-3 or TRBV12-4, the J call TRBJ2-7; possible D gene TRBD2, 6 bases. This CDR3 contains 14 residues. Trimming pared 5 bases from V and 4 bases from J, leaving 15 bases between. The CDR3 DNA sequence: TGTGCCAGCAGTCCGGGACTGCGCTTTTACGAGCAGTACTTC. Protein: CASSPGLRFYEQYF.

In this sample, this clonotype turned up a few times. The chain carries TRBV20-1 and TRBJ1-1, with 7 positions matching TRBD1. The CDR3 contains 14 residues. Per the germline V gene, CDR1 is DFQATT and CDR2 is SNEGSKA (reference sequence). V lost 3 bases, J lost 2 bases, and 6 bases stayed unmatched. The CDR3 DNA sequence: TGCAGTGCTAGCAGGGGGGAGCTAAACACTGAAGCTTTCTTT. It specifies CSASRGELNTEAFF.

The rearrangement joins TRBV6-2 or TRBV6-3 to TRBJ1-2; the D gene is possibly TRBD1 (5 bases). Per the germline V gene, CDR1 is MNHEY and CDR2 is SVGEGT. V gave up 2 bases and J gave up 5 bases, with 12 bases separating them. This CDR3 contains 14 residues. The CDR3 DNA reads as TGTGCCAGCAGTTACAGACAGAGCCTATATGGCTACACCTTC. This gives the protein CASSYRQSLYGYTF.

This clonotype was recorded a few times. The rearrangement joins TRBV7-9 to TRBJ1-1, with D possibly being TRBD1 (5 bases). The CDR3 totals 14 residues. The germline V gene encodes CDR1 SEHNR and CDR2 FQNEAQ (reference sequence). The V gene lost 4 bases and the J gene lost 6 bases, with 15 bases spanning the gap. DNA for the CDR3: TGTGCCAGCAGCTCTCCGGGGGGGAAGGCTGAAGCTTTCTTT. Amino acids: CASSSPGGKAEAFF.

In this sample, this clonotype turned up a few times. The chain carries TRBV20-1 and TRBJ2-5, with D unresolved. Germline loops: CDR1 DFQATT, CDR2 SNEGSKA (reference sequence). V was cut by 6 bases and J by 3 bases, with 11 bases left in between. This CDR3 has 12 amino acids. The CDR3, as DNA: TGCAGTGCCCGGTGGGGTGAAGAGACCCAGTACTTC. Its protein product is CSARWGEETQYF.

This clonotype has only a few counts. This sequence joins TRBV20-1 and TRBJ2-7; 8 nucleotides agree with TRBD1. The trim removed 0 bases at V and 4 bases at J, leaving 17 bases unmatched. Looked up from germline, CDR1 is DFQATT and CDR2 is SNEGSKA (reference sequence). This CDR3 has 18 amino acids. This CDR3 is CSARDGVTPGQVWYEQYF. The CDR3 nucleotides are TGCAGTGCTAGAGATGGTGTAACTCCGGGACAGGTTTGGTACGAGCAGTACTTC.

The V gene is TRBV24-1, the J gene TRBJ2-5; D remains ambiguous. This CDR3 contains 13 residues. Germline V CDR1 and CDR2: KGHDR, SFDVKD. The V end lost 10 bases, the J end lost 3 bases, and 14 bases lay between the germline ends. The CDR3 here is CATSTESKETQYF. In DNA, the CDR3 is TGTGCCACTTCGACTGAGAGTAAAGAGACCCAGTACTTC.

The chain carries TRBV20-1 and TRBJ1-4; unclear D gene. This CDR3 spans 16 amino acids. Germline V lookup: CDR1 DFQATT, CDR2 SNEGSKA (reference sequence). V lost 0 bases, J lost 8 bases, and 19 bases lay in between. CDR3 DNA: TGCAGTGCTAGAGATAGCAGAGACATCCACATCGAAAAACTGTTTTTT. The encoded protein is CSARDSRDIHIEKLFF.

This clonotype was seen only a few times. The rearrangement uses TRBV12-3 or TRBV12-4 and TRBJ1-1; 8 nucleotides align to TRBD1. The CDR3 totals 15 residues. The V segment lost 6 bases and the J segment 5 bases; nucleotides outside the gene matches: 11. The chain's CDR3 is CASRDEGRGRTEAFF. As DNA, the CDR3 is TGTGCCAGCAGGGATGAGGGCAGGGGGCGGACTGAAGCTTTCTTT.

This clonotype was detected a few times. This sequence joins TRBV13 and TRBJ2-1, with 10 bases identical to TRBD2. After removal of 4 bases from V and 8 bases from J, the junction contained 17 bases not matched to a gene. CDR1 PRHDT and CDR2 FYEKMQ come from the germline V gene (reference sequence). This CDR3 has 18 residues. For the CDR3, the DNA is TGTGCCAGCAGCTCCCTAATAGCGGGAGGAACCTACATATATGAGCAGTTCTTC. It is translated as CASSSLIAGGTYIYEQFF.

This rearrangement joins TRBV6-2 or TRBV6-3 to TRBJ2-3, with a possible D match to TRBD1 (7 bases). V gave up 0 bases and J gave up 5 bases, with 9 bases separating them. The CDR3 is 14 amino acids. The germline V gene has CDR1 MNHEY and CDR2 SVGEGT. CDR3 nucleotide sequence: TGTGCCAGCAGTTACTCCCAGGGGGGAGATACGCAGTATTTT. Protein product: CASSYSQGGDTQYF.

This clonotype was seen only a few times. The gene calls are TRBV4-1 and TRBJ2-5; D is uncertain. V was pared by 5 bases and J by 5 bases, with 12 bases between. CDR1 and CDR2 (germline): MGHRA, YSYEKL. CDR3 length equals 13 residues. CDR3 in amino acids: CASSTSVMETQYF. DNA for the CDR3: TGCGCCAGCAGCACGTCAGTGATGGAGACCCAGTACTTC.

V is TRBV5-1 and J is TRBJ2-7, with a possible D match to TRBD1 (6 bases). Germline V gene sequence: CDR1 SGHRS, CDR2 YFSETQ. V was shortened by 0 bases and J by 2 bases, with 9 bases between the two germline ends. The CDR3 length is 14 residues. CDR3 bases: TGCGCCAGCAGCTTGGCGGGGACACCCTACGAGCAGTACTTC. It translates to CASSLAGTPYEQYF.

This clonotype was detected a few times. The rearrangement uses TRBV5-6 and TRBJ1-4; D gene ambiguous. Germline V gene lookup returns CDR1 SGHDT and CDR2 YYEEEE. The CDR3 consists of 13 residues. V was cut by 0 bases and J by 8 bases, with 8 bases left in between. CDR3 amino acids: CASSLATLEKLFF. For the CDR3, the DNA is TGTGCCAGCAGCTTGGCAACTCTAGAAAAACTGTTTTTT.

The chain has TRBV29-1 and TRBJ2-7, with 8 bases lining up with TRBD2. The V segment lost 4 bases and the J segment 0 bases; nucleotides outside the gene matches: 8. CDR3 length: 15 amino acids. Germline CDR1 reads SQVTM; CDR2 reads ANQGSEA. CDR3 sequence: CSVVEGGGHSYEQYF. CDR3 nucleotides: TGCAGCGTTGTTGAAGGCGGGGGGCACTCCTACGAGCAGTACTTC.

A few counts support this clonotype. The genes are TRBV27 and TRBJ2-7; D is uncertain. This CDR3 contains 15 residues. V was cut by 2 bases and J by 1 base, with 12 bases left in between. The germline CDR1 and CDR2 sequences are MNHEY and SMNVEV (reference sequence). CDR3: CASSLLGLRSYEQYF. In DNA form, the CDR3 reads TGTGCCAGCAGTTTACTGGGTTTAAGATCCTACGAGCAGTACTTC.

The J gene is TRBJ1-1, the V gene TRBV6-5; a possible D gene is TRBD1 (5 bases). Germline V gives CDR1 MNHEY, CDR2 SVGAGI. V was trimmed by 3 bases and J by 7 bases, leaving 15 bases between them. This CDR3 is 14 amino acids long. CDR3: CASSYVRDGGEAFF. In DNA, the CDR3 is TGTGCCAGCAGTTATGTCAGGGATGGCGGTGAAGCTTTCTTT.

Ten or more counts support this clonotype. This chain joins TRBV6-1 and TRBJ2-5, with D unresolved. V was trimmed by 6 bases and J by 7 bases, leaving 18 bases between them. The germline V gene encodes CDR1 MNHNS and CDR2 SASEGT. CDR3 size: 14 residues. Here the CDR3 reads CASRAGPYFATQYF. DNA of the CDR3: TGTGCCAGCAGGGCCGGGCCCTATTTCGCGACCCAGTACTTC.